This T cell receptor (beta chain) was found in a study of cytomegalovirus exposure and HLA in healthy donors. Each donor was healthy, and each was a bone marrow donor. Study results and limitations: Sequencing depth roughly uniform across donors was assumed in presence/absence analyses.

The CDR3 has 14 amino acids. With regard to this clone: As yet, its antigen is unknown.

In the PCR, 60 Vbeta and 13 Jbeta primers were used. As processed by the authors: Later reanalysis found approximately 80 million unique TCR beta chains, about 11 million of them shared. The table came from immunoSEQ multiplex PCR; TCRdb's copy has only in-frame clones and leaves some out. V and J calls plus clone size are reproduced from that table; the DNA served to infer D and trimming. The table has 150,000 to 200,000 clones, over 70% seen once. The V gene is TRBV21-1, the J gene TRBJ2-7; no DNA check was done on the table's D call, TRBD1. TRBV21-1 is a documented pseudogene. Sample: PBMCs. The sequence was collected from a man between 50 and 59 years old in good health and CMV-seronegative. The CDR3 DNA sequence: TGTGCCAGCAGCAAAAAAGCAGGGACCTACGAGCAGTACTTC. The encoded protein is CASSKKAGTYEQYF.